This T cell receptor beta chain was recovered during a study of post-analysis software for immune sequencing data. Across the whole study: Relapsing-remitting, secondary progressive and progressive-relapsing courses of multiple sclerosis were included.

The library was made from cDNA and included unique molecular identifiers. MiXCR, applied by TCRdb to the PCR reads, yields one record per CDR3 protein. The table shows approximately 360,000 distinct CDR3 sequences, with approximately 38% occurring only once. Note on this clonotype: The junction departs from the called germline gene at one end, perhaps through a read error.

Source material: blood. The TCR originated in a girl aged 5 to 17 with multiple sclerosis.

CDR3 DNA sequence: TGTGCCAGCAGTTACTCGGGCTCTGGGGCCAGCGTCCTGACTTTC. Translating gives CASSYSGSGASVLTF. The V call is TRBV6-6, the J call TRBJ2-6; D might be TRBD1 (5 bases). The CDR3 extends over 15 amino acids. Germline V gene lookup returns CDR1 MNHNY and CDR2 SVGAGI (reference sequence).